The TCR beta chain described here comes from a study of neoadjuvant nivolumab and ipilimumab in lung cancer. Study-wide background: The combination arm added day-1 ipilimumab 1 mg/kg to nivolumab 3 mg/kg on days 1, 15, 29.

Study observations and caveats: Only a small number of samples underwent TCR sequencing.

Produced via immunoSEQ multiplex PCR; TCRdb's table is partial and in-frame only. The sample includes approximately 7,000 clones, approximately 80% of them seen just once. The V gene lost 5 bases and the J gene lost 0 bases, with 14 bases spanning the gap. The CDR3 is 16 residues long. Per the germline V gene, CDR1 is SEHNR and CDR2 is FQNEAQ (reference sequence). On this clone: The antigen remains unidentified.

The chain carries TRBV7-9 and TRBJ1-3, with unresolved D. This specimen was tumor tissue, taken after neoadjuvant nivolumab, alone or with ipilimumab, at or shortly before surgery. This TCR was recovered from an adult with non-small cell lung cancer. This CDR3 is CASSPGEGSSGNTIYF. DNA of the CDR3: TGTGCCAGCAGCCCCGGGGAAGGAAGCTCTGGAAACACCATATATTTT.